One sample yielded the 24 T cell receptor beta chains listed below, sequenced in a study of response to subunit inactivated influenza vaccine. TCRdb independently ran MiXCR on the RT-PCR reads; one entry per CDR3 protein. The sample lists 300,000 to 350,000 distinct CDR3 sequences; 20% to 25% were seen once. The sequencing here drew on PBMCs from blood, taken roughly 20 months after vaccination. These receptors were collected from a man between 50 and 75 years old who received an inactivated influenza vaccine.

The sample holds a few counts of this clonotype. V and J are TRBV12-3 or TRBV12-4 and TRBJ1-1, with 9 bases identical to TRBD1. J was trimmed by 7 bases and V by 5 bases; bases with no gene match: 11. CDR3 size: 15 residues. The CDR3: CASSVMDTGGIEAFF. CDR3 coding DNA: TGTGCCAGCAGTGTGATGGACACAGGGGGCATTGAAGCTTTCTTT.

This rearrangement joins TRBV5-1 to TRBJ1-2; no definite D call. Trimming pared 3 bases from V and 2 bases from J, leaving 14 bases between. Per the germline V gene, CDR1 is SGHRS and CDR2 is YFSETQ. The CDR3 extends over 15 amino acids. The CDR3 protein is CASSSDGDPNYGYTF. In DNA, the CDR3 is TGCGCCAGCAGCTCGGATGGCGATCCAAACTATGGCTACACCTTC.

V is TRBV7-9 and J is TRBJ1-2; 7 bases map to TRBD1. Germline V gives CDR1 SEHNR, CDR2 FQNEAQ (reference sequence). CDR3 size: 15 residues. J gave up 4 bases and V 4 bases, and 9 bases lay outside the gene matches. The CDR3 region has the DNA TGTGCCAGCAGCTCGGACAGGCGGGGGTTCTATGGCTACACCTTC. Its protein is CASSSDRRGFYGYTF.

This clonotype came up a few times. The chain uses TRBV2 and TRBJ2-5; 10 bases are a match to TRBD1. This CDR3 is built from 14 residues. The germline CDR1 and CDR2 sequences are SNHLY and FYNNEI. V was clipped by 4 bases and J by 5 bases; unmatched bases: 4. The CDR3 protein is CASSVDRGLETQYF. CDR3 in DNA: TGTGCCAGCAGTGTCGACAGGGGGCTCGAGACCCAGTACTTC.

V and J are TRBV5-4 and TRBJ1-5, with TRBD1 identical over 9 bases. From germline, CDR1 is SGHNT and CDR2 YYREEE (reference sequence). The junction had 5 bases not matched to a gene; V was cut back by 4 bases and J by 9 bases. The CDR3 runs 13 residues. The CDR3 reads CASSPGTGRPQHF. CDR3 coding DNA: TGTGCCAGCAGCCCCGGGACAGGGAGGCCCCAGCATTTT.

This clonotype was found a few times. The J gene is TRBJ2-7, the V gene TRBV20-1, with 16 bases aligning to TRBD2. The V and J ends lost 3 bases and 0 bases, in that order; junction bases with no gene match: 8. The germline V gene encodes CDR1 DFQATT and CDR2 SNEGSKA (reference sequence). The CDR3 loop spans 18 amino acids. CDR3 in amino acids: CSASGGLAGGGNSYEQYF. CDR3 sequence (DNA): TGCAGTGCTAGCGGGGGACTAGCGGGAGGGGGAAACTCCTACGAGCAGTACTTC.

In its sample, this clonotype was seen a few times. The chain employs TRBV20-1 and TRBJ1-1; unclear D gene. The V gene's germline CDR1 is DFQATT and CDR2 SNEGSKA (reference sequence). CDR3 size: 15 residues. Trimming removed 3 bases from V and 4 bases from J, with 18 bases in between. CDR3: CSASFQLGSATEAFF. In DNA, the CDR3 is TGCAGTGCTAGCTTCCAATTGGGGAGCGCCACTGAAGCTTTCTTT.

This clonotype has a count of ten or more. V usage is TRBV12-3 or TRBV12-4 and J usage is TRBJ1-3; TRBD1 matches 10 bases. The CDR3 runs to 16 residues. V lost 7 bases to trimming and J lost 3 bases; unmatched junction nucleotides: 9. This chain's CDR3 is CASTIGTGVFGNTIYF. CDR3 DNA: TGTGCCAGCACAATCGGGACAGGGGTGTTTGGAAACACCATATATTTT.

This clonotype occurred a few times. The gene calls are TRBV10-3 and TRBJ1-4, with 12 bases matching TRBD1. Germline CDR1 is ENHRY and CDR2 is SYGVKD. The CDR3 covers 17 residues. V was clipped by 3 bases and J by 4 bases; unmatched bases: 6. CDR3 DNA: TGTGCCATCAGTGACCCGGGACAGGGGGCTCGTAATGAAAAACTGTTTTTT. This codes for CAISDPGQGARNEKLFF.

This clonotype occurred many times. This sequence joins TRBV7-2 and TRBJ1-1, with 7 bases fitting TRBD1. The germline gives CDR1 SGHTA, CDR2 FQGNSA. This CDR3 is 14 amino acids long. Trimming removed 5 bases from V and 4 bases from J; junction bases left unmatched: 7. The CDR3 is CASSDRQGPTEAFF. As DNA, the CDR3 is TGTGCCAGCAGCGATCGACAGGGACCCACTGAAGCTTTCTTT.

This clonotype was observed a handful of times. The J gene is TRBJ2-7, the V gene TRBV29-1, with D uncertain. CDR1 is SQVTM and CDR2 is ANQGSEA in the germline V gene. The CDR3 has 14 amino acids. The ends were cut back, 4 bases at V and 7 bases at J, with 20 bases in the middle. The CDR3 here is CSVAGRTGSGEQYF. The CDR3 region has the DNA TGCAGCGTTGCAGGCAGGACCGGCTCTGGGGAGCAGTACTTC.

Only a few counts were recorded for this clonotype. One end of the junction does not line up with germline, which may come from a read error. This rearrangement joins TRBV4-3 to TRBJ1-4, with a weak D call TRBD1 (5 bases). Looked up from germline, CDR1 is LGHNA and CDR2 is YSLEER. CDR3 length equals 16 residues. The CDR3 DNA follows: TGCGCCAGCAGCGAAGAGGGACTACTAAATAATGAAAAACTGTTTTTT. Its protein is CASSEEGLLNNEKLFF.

The chain carries TRBV5-1 and TRBJ1-2; no clear D. Germline V CDR1 and CDR2: SGHRS, YFSETQ. This CDR3 comprises 13 residues. V dropped 2 bases and J dropped 3 bases, with 8 bases sitting between them. CDR3 sequence (DNA): TGCGCCAGCAGCTTTGATTCTGACTATGGCTACACCTTC. Translated: CASSFDSDYGYTF.

The V gene is TRBV6-5, the J gene TRBJ2-3; D possibly corresponds to TRBD2 (5 bases). Trimming stripped 0 bases from V and 0 bases from J, with 10 bases between. Germline lookup yields CDR1 MNHEY and CDR2 SVGAGI. This CDR3 region has 16 residues. Here the CDR3 DNA reads TGTGCCAGCAGTTACTCTCGGGATACTAGCACAGATACGCAGTATTTT. Protein: CASSYSRDTSTDTQYF.

J is TRBJ1-5 and V is TRBV5-6; weak D call: TRBD1 (5 bases). The CDR3 has 14 amino acids. Germline lookup yields CDR1 SGHDT and CDR2 YYEEEE. V lost 4 bases, J lost 7 bases, and 15 bases lay in between. Here the CDR3 reads CASSPGPVEQPQHF. The DNA of the CDR3 is TGTGCCAGCAGCCCGGGACCGGTGGAGCAGCCCCAGCATTTT. The variable domain in full, completed from reference TRBV5-6 and TRBJ1-5, reads DAGVTQSPTHLIKTRGQQVTLRCSPKSGHDTVSWYQQALGQGPQFIFQYYEEEERQRGNFPDRFSGHQFPNYSSELNVNALLLGDSALYLCASSPGPVEQPQHFGDGTRLSIL.

The chain couples TRBV7-9 to TRBJ2-1; 13 nucleotides align to TRBD2. Germline lookup yields CDR1 SEHNR and CDR2 FQNEAQ (reference sequence). This CDR3 region has 16 residues. With 5 bases clipped from V and 4 bases from J, the junction kept 5 bases outside the gene matches. The CDR3 loop is CASSPETSGRYNEQFF. The CDR3 DNA follows: TGTGCCAGCAGCCCGGAGACTAGCGGGAGGTACAATGAGCAGTTCTTC. Full variable domain (remainder filled in from reference TRBV7-9 and TRBJ2-1): DTGVSQNPRHKITKRGQNVTFRCDPISEHNRLYWYRQTLGQGPEFLTYFQNEAQLEKSRLLSDRFSAERPKGSFSTLEIQRTEQGDSAMYLCASSPETSGRYNEQFFGPGTRLTVL.

The chain has TRBV7-2 and TRBJ1-6; 9 nucleotides line up with TRBD1. The ends lost 5 bases at V and 7 bases at J; junction bases unmatched: 9. Germline-derived CDR1 and CDR2 are SGHTA and FQGNSA. This CDR3 region has 16 residues. The CDR3 sequence is CASSITGGAGNSPLHF. CDR3 bases: TGTGCCAGCAGCATTACAGGGGGCGCGGGGAATTCACCCCTCCACTTT. Based on the CDR3 plus reference TRBV7-2 and TRBJ1-6, the full variable domain is GAGVSQSPSNKVTEKGKDVELRCDPISGHTALYWYRQSLGQGLEFLIYFQGNSAPDKSGLPSDRFSAERTGGSVSTLTIQRTQQEDSAVYLCASSITGGAGNSPLHFGNGTRLTVT.

The rearrangement links TRBV4-2 to TRBJ2-3; 8 positions agree with TRBD2. The CDR3 runs to 16 residues. Germline values: CDR1 LGHNA, CDR2 YNFKEQ. The trim removed 0 bases at V and 6 bases at J, leaving 8 bases unmatched. The CDR3 DNA reads TGTGCCAGCAGCCAAGATTGGCGGGGGGCCATGGATACGCAGTATTTT. Its translation is CASSQDWRGAMDTQYF.

The chain is built from TRBV7-8 and TRBJ2-1; D ambiguous. CDR1 and CDR2 (germline): SGHVS, FQNEAQ. This CDR3 is built from 14 residues. Deletions cut 1 base from V and 5 bases from J, with 9 bases between. The CDR3 sequence: CASSLVTQNNEQFF. For the CDR3, the DNA is TGTGCCAGCAGCTTAGTTACACAAAACAATGAGCAGTTCTTC. Full variable domain (missing parts from reference TRBV7-8 and TRBJ2-1): GAGVSQSPRYKVAKRGQDVALRCDPISGHVSLFWYQQALGQGPEFLTYFQNEAQLDKSGLPSDRFFAERPEGSVSTLKIQRTQQEDSAVYLCASSLVTQNNEQFFGPGTRLTVL.

This clonotype occurred many times. The chain combines TRBV5-1 with TRBJ1-1, with a possible D match to TRBD1 (6 bases). Looked up from germline, CDR1 is SGHRS and CDR2 is YFSETQ. The CDR3 has 14 amino acids. V lost 4 bases, J lost 0 bases, and 10 bases lay in between. This CDR3 reads CASSGGTLNTEAFF. In DNA, the CDR3 is TGCGCCAGCAGCGGCGGGACACTGAACACTGAAGCTTTCTTT.

This clonotype was seen a handful of times. V usage is TRBV29-1 and J usage is TRBJ1-6, with D unresolved. Germline CDR1 is SQVTM and CDR2 is ANQGSEA. This CDR3 is built from 16 residues. Trimming left V 6 bases short and J 1 base short, with 16 bases between. CDR3 sequence (DNA): TGCAGCGTCCAAGAGACCCAAGGGTCCTATAATTCACCCCTCCACTTT. Its protein product is CSVQETQGSYNSPLHF.

This clonotype was found a few times. The gene calls are TRBV15 and TRBJ1-2; 8 bases line up with TRBD1. With 0 bases clipped from V and 7 bases from J, the junction kept 16 bases outside the gene matches. Germline assignment: CDR1 LNHNV and CDR2 YYDKDF (reference sequence). The CDR3 loop spans 18 amino acids. The CDR3 DNA sequence: TGTGCCACCAGCAGAGACGCCGGGACAGGCGATCTTCCGGGTGGCTACACCTTC. As protein: CATSRDAGTGDLPGGYTF.

This clonotype was counted between two and nine times. The chain is built from TRBV12-3 or TRBV12-4 and TRBJ2-5, with D possibly being TRBD2 (6 bases). V dropped 4 bases and J dropped 7 bases, with 13 bases sitting between them. The CDR3 sequence is 13 residues long. The CDR3 region is CASSWVGGGTQYF. The CDR3 DNA reads TGTGCCAGCAGTTGGGTCGGGGGAGGGACCCAGTACTTC.

This chain links TRBV3-1 with TRBJ2-1; no clear D gene. V gave up 3 bases and J gave up 7 bases, with 4 bases separating them. The length of the CDR3 is 11 residues. Germline V gene sequence: CDR1 LGHDT, CDR2 YNNKEL (reference sequence). CDR3 coding DNA: TGTGCCAGCAGCCAGGCTAATGAGCAGTTCTTC. Protein sequence: CASSQANEQFF.